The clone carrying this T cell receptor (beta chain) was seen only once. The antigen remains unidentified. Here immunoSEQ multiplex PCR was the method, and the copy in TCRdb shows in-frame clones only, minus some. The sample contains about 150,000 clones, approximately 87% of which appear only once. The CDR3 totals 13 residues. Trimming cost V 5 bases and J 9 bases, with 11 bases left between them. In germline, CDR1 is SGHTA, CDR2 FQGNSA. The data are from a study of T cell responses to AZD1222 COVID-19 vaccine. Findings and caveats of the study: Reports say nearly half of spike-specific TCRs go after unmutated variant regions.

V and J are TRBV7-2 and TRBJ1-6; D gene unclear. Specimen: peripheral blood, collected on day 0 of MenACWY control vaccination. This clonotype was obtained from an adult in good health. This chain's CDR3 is CASSDLFSSPLHF. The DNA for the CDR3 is TGTGCCAGCAGCGACCTTTTTAGTTCACCCCTCCACTTT.